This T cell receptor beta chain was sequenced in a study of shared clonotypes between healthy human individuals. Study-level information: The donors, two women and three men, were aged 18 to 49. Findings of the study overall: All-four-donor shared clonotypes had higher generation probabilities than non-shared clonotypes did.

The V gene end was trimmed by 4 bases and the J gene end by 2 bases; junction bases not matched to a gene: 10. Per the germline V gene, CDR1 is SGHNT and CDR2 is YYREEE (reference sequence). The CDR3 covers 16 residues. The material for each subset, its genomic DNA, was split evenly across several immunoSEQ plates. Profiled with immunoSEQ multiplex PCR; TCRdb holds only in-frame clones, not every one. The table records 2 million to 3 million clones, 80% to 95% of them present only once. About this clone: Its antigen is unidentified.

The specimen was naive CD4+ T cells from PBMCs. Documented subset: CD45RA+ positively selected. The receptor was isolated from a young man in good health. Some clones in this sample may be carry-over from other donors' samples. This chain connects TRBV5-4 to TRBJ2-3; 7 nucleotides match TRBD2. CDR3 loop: CASSRGGREDTDTQYF. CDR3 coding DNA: TGTGCCAGCAGCCGGGGCGGACGGGAGGACACAGATACGCAGTATTTT.